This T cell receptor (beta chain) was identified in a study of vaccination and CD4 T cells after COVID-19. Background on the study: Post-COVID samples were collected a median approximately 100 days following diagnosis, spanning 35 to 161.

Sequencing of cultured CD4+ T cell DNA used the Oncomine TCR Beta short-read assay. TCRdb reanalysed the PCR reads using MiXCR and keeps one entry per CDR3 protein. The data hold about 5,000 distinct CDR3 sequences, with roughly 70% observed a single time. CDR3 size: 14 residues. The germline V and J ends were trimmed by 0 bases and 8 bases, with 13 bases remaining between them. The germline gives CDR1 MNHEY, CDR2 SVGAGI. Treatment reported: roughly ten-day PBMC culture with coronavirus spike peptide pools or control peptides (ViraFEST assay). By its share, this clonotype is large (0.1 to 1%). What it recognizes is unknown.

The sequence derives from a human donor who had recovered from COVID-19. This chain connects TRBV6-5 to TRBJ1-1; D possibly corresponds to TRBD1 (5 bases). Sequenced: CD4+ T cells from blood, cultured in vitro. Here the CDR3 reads CASSYSQGSLEAFF. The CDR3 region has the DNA TGTGCCAGCAGTTACTCGCAGGGTTCCTTAGAAGCTTTCTTT.